This record covers a single TCR beta chain. This sample is part of a study of shared clonotypes between healthy human individuals. The data were produced by immunoSEQ multiplex PCR, yet TCRdb's version contains in-frame clones alone and is incomplete. Among some 2.3 million clones listed, approximately 93% were seen once. J gave up 7 bases and V 5 bases, and 5 bases lay outside the gene matches. The CDR3 sequence is 12 residues long. CDR1 SGHDT and CDR2 YYEEEE come from the germline V gene. The sequence derives from a man aged 18 to 29 in good health. Some clones in this sample may be carry-over from other donors' samples. Sequenced input: naive CD4+ T cells from PBMCs. The subset denotes: CD45RA+ positively selected. V and J are TRBV5-6 and TRBJ2-5, with 7 nucleotides matching TRBD1. In DNA form, the CDR3 reads TGTGCCAGCAGTCAGGGGGTTGGGACCCAGTACTTC. This encodes CASSQGVGTQYF.